This T cell receptor beta chain comes out of a study of T cells in narcolepsy (dated by TCRdb to 2016 to 2019). About the investigation overall: The study enrolled patients with narcolepsy type 1 or type 2 (NT1, NT2) together with healthy control donors. The study sought autoreactive T cells targeting hypocretin neuron self-antigens (hypocretin, TRIB2) in narcolepsy patients, using TCR Vbeta sequencing to track clonotypes in blood and CSF. Results the study describes overall, beyond this receptor: Numbers of sequenced blood memory CD4+ clonotypes were comparable, with averages of approximately 39,000 in patients and 33,354 in controls. In plots comparing CSF and blood CD4+ T cell clonotypes from the same patient, HCRT-specific and TRIB2-specific autoreactive clonotypes were highlighted. Autoreactive clonotypes were reported to be detected serially in the blood of the same patients and of different patients, but not in the blood of healthy controls. Some blood memory CD4+ repertoires from patients and controls contained no sequences matching autoreactive T cell clones.

Memory CD4+ T cells were sorted ex vivo from peripheral blood of narcolepsy patients and healthy controls for TCR Vbeta sequencing. Libraries were made using the immunoSEQ multiplex PCR assay. TCRdb's version of the immuneACCESS table is confined to in-frame rearrangements and falls short of the full clone set. An unresolved V gene accounts for under half of the shortfall where checked; the remainder is of unknown origin. The sample has fewer than 40,000 clones on record, approximately 86% of them singletons. The top ten hold over 0.8% of the sample. V lost 5 bases and J lost 0 bases; the stretch between them is 10 bases long. The CDR3 covers 14 residues, taking in both the cysteine and the phenylalanine. Only the CDR3 region is kept as DNA, spanning 42 bases read in frame from base 1. In the germline V gene, CDR1 corresponds to MDHEN and CDR2 to SYDVKM. This clone appeared a few times. Its antigen target is currently unknown. Base-call qualities are not available, and no considerably larger clone is one nucleotide away.

Rearrangement joined TRBV28 to TRBJ1-1; the D gene is unclear. This receptor was taken from a human donor with narcolepsy. The sequenced sample was CD45RA- memory CD4+ T cells from PBMCs. This specimen's cell subset or site label, interpreted: memory T cells sorted ex vivo from peripheral blood. The DNA sequence is given as TGTGCCAGCAGTCCCATGGTCATGAACACTGAAGCTTTCTTT. Translated, this is CASSPMVMNTEAFF.